Below, 5 T cell receptor beta chains from the same sample are listed, as sequenced in a study of CD8 T cells in Susac syndrome. The authors reverse transcribed roughly 0.5 to 1 ug RNA with random hexamers. TCRdb used MiXCR to reprocess the immunoSEQ multiplex PCR reads, holding one entry per CDR3 protein. The data contain almost 450,000 distinct CDR3 sequences, 75% to 90% of them singletons. Material for sequencing was CD8+ T cells from PBMCs. The receptors were gathered from a human donor with multiple sclerosis.

The genes are TRBV30 and TRBJ2-5; unclear D gene. Germline V lookup: CDR1 GTSNPN, CDR2 SVGIG (reference sequence). V was pared by 0 bases and J by 5 bases, with 10 bases between. CDR3 length: 13 residues. DNA of the CDR3: TGTGCCTGGAGTGTACACGGTCTGGAGACCCAGTACTTC. This translates into CAWSVHGLETQYF.

The chain links TRBV9 to TRBJ2-7, with D unresolved. The CDR3 is 15 amino acids. The ends were cut back, 0 bases at V and 1 base at J, with 11 bases in the middle. Germline lookup yields CDR1 SGDLS and CDR2 YYNGEE. CDR3 sequence reads: CASSVDPTASYEQYF. CDR3 sequence (DNA): TGTGCCAGCAGCGTAGACCCCACCGCATCCTACGAGCAGTACTTC.

This rearrangement joins TRBV27 to TRBJ2-7; 7 bases align to TRBD1. J gave up 3 bases and V 5 bases, and 4 bases lay outside the gene matches. The CDR3 covers 13 residues. Germline-derived CDR1 and CDR2 are MNHEY and SMNVEV (reference sequence). This CDR3 reads CASSPWDSYEQYF. The CDR3 bases are TGTGCCAGCAGTCCCTGGGACAGCTACGAGCAGTACTTC.

The rearrangement links TRBV19 to TRBJ2-3, with a possible D match to TRBD2 (5 bases). Germline loops: CDR1 LNHDA, CDR2 SQIVND (reference sequence). This CDR3 contains 15 residues. V lost 8 bases and J 0 bases, leaving 15 bases between the germline ends. CDR3 bases: TGTGCCAGTGGACGGGGATTGCCTAGCACAGATACGCAGTATTTT. Its translation is CASGRGLPSTDTQYF.

The chain recombines TRBV6-1 with TRBJ2-7, with TRBD1 identical over 10 bases. The CDR3 sequence is 15 residues long. Germline values: CDR1 MNHNS, CDR2 SASEGT. Losses at the gene ends were 5 bases for V and 2 bases for J; bases not matched to a gene: 6. The CDR3, as DNA: TGTGCCAGCAGTTCTTGGGACAGGGGTGCCTACGAGCAGTACTTC. This codes for CASSSWDRGAYEQYF.